The TCR beta chain described here comes from a study of blood T cell repertoires in COVID-19. Using immunoSEQ multiplex PCR, the repertoire was profiled, and TCRdb retains in-frame clones only, with some absent. The profile shows about 150,000 clones, around 87% of them singletons. Germline CDR1 reads MNHEY; CDR2 reads SVGEGT. With 4 bases clipped from V and 3 bases from J, the junction kept 7 bases outside the gene matches. The CDR3 runs 15 residues. Specimen: peripheral blood. The sequence came from a woman aged 60-75 years with active or convalescent COVID-19. The chain recombines TRBV6-2 or TRBV6-3 with TRBJ2-7, with 9 bases that match TRBD2. CDR3 DNA: TGTGCCAGCAGTTCCCTTGGCGGGGGGGTCTACGAGCAGTACTTC. Encoded protein: CASSSLGGGVYEQYF.